This T cell receptor beta chain emerged from a study of T-cell memory formation after mild COVID-19. Germline V gene sequence: CDR1 SGHTA, CDR2 FQGNSA. The CDR3 totals 13 residues. V was shortened by 4 bases and J by 4 bases, with 10 bases between the two germline ends. From the 5' RACE reads, TCRdb called clonotypes with MiXCR, one entry per CDR3 protein. The table includes about 57,000 distinct CDR3 sequences, 9.5% to 15% detected once. Sequencing was carried out using PBMCs or a T cell subset sorted from them (not recorded which). The source is a man between 18 and 29 years old who had mild COVID-19 (a few samples of this study predate the infection). Cell type and time point are not known. The chain combines TRBV7-2 with TRBJ2-5; D is perhaps TRBD1 or TRBD2 (5 bases each). The DNA for the CDR3 is TGTGCCAGCAGCTGGAGTGGGGGAGAGACCCAGTACTTC. Translated, it gives CASSWSGGETQYF.